A selection of T cell receptor beta chains follows, all from one sample in a study of CD8 T cells in Susac syndrome. Each CDR3 protein gets one entry after TCRdb re-called the immunoSEQ multiplex PCR reads with MiXCR. Seen here are about 140,000 distinct CDR3 sequences, approximately 95% observed once, and the top ten hold roughly 0.14%. Specimen: CD4+ T cells from PBMCs. The receptors shown here come from a human donor with Susac syndrome. Each CDR3 is given with its conserved first and last residue. Each record gives: clone size, V gene, J gene, D gene, CDR3 DNA, CDR3 protein. D genes are given only for firm matches. A clone size is listed for some rows: how often the clone was seen (once, few, many), or a class if it is expanded.

>once|TRBV30|TRBJ1-2|.
TGTGCCTGGAGTGTGAAGAGGGGCGTCTATGGCTACACCTTC
CAWSVKRGVYGYTF
>.|TRBV13|TRBJ1-1|.
TGTGCCAGCAGCTTAGGAGTCAGGAACACTGAAGCTTTCTTT
CASSLGVRNTEAFF
>.|TRBV27|TRBJ2-7|TRBD1
TGTGCCAGCAGCCCGGGACAGTTTCACGAGCAGTACTTC
CASSPGQFHEQYF
>.|TRBV20-1|TRBJ2-1|.
TGCAGTGCTTCTAAACAAGAGCAGTTCTTC
CSASKQEQFF
>.|TRBV15|TRBJ2-1|TRBD2
TGTGCCACCAGCCCGGGCGGGAGGGCCCATGAGCAGTTCTTC
CATSPGGRAHEQFF
>.|TRBV3-1|TRBJ1-4|.
TGTGCCAGTAGGGGACAAGTGAATGAAAAACTGTTTTTT
CASRGQVNEKLFF
>.|TRBV29-1|TRBJ1-1|TRBD1
TGCAGCGTTGTGCCGGGACAGATAAACACTGAAGCTTTCTTT
CSVVPGQINTEAFF
>once|TRBV6-4|TRBJ2-1|.
TGTGCCAGCAGTGACTCGACGGAAGACAATGAGCAGTTCTTC
CASSDSTEDNEQFF
>.|TRBV30|TRBJ2-2|TRBD2
TGTGCCTGGACTCGGCTAGCGGGAGGTCTGGGGGAGCTGTTTTTT
CAWTRLAGGLGELFF
>once|TRBV9|TRBJ2-7|.
TGTGCCAGCAGCGTAGCTCCAGGGGCGGCCTCCTACGAGCAGTACTTC
CASSVAPGAASYEQYF
>.|TRBV20-1|TRBJ2-3|.
TGCAGTGCTAGAGATCTTGCGGGGAGCACAGATACGCAGTATTTT
CSARDLAGSTDTQYF
>once|TRBV29-1|TRBJ2-2|TRBD1
TGCAGCGTTGTGATCCAGGGGGCAAAAGCCGGGGAGCTGTTTTTT
CSVVIQGAKAGELFF
>.|TRBV20-1|TRBJ2-5|.
TGCAGTGCTATTCACCAGGGTTTCGAGACCCAGTACTTC
CSAIHQGFETQYF
>.|TRBV14|TRBJ2-7|.
TGTGCCAGCAGCCACCAAAACGCGGACGTCGAGCAGTACTTC
CASSHQNADVEQYF
>.|TRBV6-5|TRBJ1-2|TRBD1
TGTGCCAGCAGTTCGGCGGGGAGGGCAGGGGGAGACTATGGCTACACCTTC
CASSSAGRAGGDYGYTF
>.|TRBV2|TRBJ2-6|.
TGTGCCAGCAGTGAAGCGGGGATGGCTGGGGCCAACGTCCTGACTTTC
CASSEAGMAGANVLTF
>once|TRBV12-3/TRBV12-4|TRBJ1-5|.
TGTGCCAGCAGTTTTGGCAGGGGTCAAACCCAGCATTTT
CASSFGRGQTQHF
>.|TRBV4-3|TRBJ2-4|.
TGCGCCAGCAGCCAAGGCCTGGCGGAGGTTCAGTACTTC
CASSQGLAEVQYF
>few|TRBV12-3/TRBV12-4|TRBJ2-5|.
TGTGCCAGCAGCCCGGGGCAGGGACAAGAGACCCAGTACTTC
CASSPGQGQETQYF
>.|TRBV29-1|TRBJ1-6|.
TGCAGCGTTTCTACAGACTATAATTCACCCCTCCACTTT
CSVSTDYNSPLHF
>.|TRBV20-1|TRBJ2-1|TRBD2
TGCAGTGCTAGAGATCTAGCGGACTCCTACAATGAGCAGTTCTTC
CSARDLADSYNEQFF
>once|TRBV6-5|TRBJ2-7|.
TGTGCCAGCAGTTACTCGTATCGGCCACACGAGCAGTACTTC
CASSYSYRPHEQYF
>.|TRBV4-1|TRBJ1-2|.
TGCGCCAGCAGCTCCCGGGACGGAGATTATGGCTACACCTTC
CASSSRDGDYGYTF
>.|TRBV20-1|TRBJ2-7|.
TGCAGTGGGTTAGGGCGGGGCGGTTCCTACGAGCAGTACTTC
CSGLGRGGSYEQYF
>.|TRBV7-2|TRBJ2-2|TRBD1
TGTGCCAGCAGCTTTCTCGGACAGGGGAGTGCCGGGGAGCTGTTTTTT
CASSFLGQGSAGELFF
>.|TRBV4-2|TRBJ2-2|.
TGTGCCAGCAGCCAAGATCTCGCGGGGATACGAACGACCGGGGAGCTGTTTTTT
CASSQDLAGIRTTGELFF
>.|TRBV6-5|TRBJ1-2|.
TGTGCCAGCAGTTACTCACGGAGGACTAACTATGGCTACACCTTC
CASSYSRRTNYGYTF
>once|TRBV20-1|TRBJ2-3|.
TGCAGTGCTAGAGATGGGAGAGGGAGCACAGATACGCAGTATTTT
CSARDGRGSTDTQYF
>once|TRBV3-1|TRBJ2-7|.
TGTGCCAGCAGCCAAACCGGCTACGAGCAGTACTTC
CASSQTGYEQYF
>.|TRBV7-6|TRBJ1-5|.
TGTGCCAGCAGCCCCGAGGTTCAAGCTGTAAGTCAGCCCCAGCATTTT
CASSPEVQAVSQPQHF
>.|TRBV30|TRBJ1-2|.
TGTGCCTGGAGTGCACTTGGGCTTATGGGGGGAGGCTACACCTTC
CAWSALGLMGGGYTF
>.|TRBV5-6|TRBJ2-7|.
TGTGCCAGCAGCTTTTTCGTGACCTACGAGCAGTACTTC
CASSFFVTYEQYF
>.|TRBV7-7|TRBJ2-1|TRBD2
TGTGCTAGCAGCTTAGGCCTAGCGGGAGTCAATGAGCAGTTCTTC
CASSLGLAGVNEQFF
>.|TRBV3-1|TRBJ2-1|.
TGTGCCAGCAGCCGAGTCCATTCGGGATCCTACAATGAGCAGTTCTTC
CASSRVHSGSYNEQFF
>.|TRBV12-3/TRBV12-4|TRBJ2-4|.
TGTGCCAGCAGTTTGGACGGTTACAAAAACATTCAGTACTTC
CASSLDGYKNIQYF
>.|TRBV29-1|TRBJ1-2|.
TGCAGCGTCAAGGGCACCGGGGGACCTAACTATGGCTACACCTTC
CSVKGTGGPNYGYTF
>.|TRBV30|TRBJ1-6|.
TGTGCCTGGAGCAGGGCTGGTGGTTCACCCCTCCACTTT
CAWSRAGGSPLHF
>once|TRBV3-1|TRBJ2-5|.
TGTGCCAGCAGCCAACGGACTCAAGAGACCCAGTACTTC
CASSQRTQETQYF
>.|TRBV5-6|TRBJ1-2|.
TGTGCCAGCAGCCTTCCTGGATTCACCGCAGCCACCTATGGCTACACCTTC
CASSLPGFTAATYGYTF
>.|TRBV13|TRBJ1-2|.
TGTGCCAGCAGCTTAGCGGGGGATGGCTACACCTTC
CASSLAGDGYTF
>.|TRBV12-3/TRBV12-4|TRBJ1-6|.
TGTGCCAGCAGACTCGGACAGTCTAATTCACCCCTCCACTTT
CASRLGQSNSPLHF
>.|TRBV28|TRBJ2-4|.
TGTGCCAGCAGTGGGACACCCGTGGTCAAAAACATTCAGTACTTC
CASSGTPVVKNIQYF
>.|TRBV6-4|TRBJ1-5|.
TGTGCCAGCAGGCGGTCGCTCCCCTATAGCGACAATCAGCCCCAGCATTTT
CASRRSLPYSDNQPQHF